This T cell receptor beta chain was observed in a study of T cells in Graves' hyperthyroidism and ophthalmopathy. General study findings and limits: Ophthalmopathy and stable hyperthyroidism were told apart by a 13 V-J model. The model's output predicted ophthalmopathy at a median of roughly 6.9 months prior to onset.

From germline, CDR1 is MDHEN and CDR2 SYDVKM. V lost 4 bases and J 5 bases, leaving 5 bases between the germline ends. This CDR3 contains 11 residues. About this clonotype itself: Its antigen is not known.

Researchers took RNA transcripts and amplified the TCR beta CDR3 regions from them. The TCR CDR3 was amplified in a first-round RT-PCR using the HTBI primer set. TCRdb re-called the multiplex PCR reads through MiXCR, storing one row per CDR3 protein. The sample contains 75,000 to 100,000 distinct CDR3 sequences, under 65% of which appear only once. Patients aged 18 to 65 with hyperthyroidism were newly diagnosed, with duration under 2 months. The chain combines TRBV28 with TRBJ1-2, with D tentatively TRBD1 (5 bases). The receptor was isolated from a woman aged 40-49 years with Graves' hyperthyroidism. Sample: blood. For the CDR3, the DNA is TGTGCCAGCAGTTCAGGGTATGGCTACACCTTC. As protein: CASSSGYGYTF.